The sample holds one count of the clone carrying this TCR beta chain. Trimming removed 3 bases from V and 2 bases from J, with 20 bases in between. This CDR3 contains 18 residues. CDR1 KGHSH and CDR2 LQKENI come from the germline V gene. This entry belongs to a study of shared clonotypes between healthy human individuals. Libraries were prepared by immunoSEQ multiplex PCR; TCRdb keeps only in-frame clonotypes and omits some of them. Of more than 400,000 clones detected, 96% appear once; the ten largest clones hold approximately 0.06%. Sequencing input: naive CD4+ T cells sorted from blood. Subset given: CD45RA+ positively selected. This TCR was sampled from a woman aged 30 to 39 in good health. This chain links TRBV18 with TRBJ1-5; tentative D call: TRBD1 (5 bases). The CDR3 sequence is CASSPGPSLPGGNQPQHF. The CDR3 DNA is TGTGCCAGCTCACCCGGCCCATCTCTCCCGGGGGGCAATCAGCCCCAGCATTTT.